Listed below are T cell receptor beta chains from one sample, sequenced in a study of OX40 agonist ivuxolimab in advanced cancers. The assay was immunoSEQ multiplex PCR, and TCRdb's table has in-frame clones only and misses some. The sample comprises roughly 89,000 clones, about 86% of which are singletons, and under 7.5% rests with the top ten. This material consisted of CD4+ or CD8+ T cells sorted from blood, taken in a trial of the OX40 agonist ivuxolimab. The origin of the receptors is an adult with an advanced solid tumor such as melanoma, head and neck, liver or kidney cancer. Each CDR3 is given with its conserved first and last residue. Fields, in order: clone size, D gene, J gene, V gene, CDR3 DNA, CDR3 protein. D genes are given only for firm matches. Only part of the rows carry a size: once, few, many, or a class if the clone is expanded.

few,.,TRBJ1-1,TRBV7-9,TGTGCCAGCAGTGTCGGGAGGACTGAAGCTTTCTTT,CASSVGRTEAFF
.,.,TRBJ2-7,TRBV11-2,TGTGCCAGCAGCTTAGTCGAACTCGGAGTTGAGCAGTACTTC,CASSLVELGVEQYF
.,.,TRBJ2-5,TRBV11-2,TGTGCCAGCAGCTTAGGGGCCCGGGACTTCCAAGAGACCCAGTACTTC,CASSLGARDFQETQYF
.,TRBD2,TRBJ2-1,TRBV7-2,TGTGCCAGCAGCTCTGGACTAGCGGATTACAATGAGCAGTTCTTC,CASSSGLADYNEQFF
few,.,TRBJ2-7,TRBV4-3,TGCGCCAGCAGCCAAGTCGGTGGCTACGAGCAGTACTTC,CASSQVGGYEQYF
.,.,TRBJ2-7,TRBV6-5,TGTGCCAGCAGTCACTCGGAAGGTTGGGCGTACGAGCAGTACTTC,CASSHSEGWAYEQYF
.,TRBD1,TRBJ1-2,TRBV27,TGTGCCAGCAGTTTAATGGCGGGGGACAGGGTGGATGGCTACACCTTC,CASSLMAGDRVDGYTF
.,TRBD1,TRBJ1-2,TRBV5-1,TGCGCCAGCAGCTTAATACCTGGACAGGGGGTTTCGAGAGGCTATGGCTACACCTTC,CASSLIPGQGVSRGYGYTF
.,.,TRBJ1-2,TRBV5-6,TGTGCCAGCAGCTTGTGGGGTAGGCACCGTGAAGAAAACTATGGCTACACCTTC,CASSLWGRHREENYGYTF
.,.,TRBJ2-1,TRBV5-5,TGTGCCAGCAGCTTGGGCAGTTACAATGAGCAGTTCTTC,CASSLGSYNEQFF
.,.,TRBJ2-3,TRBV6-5,TGTGCCAGCAGTAACACCTGGACAGCCACAGATACGCAGTATTTT,CASSNTWTATDTQYF
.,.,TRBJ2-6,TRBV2,TGTGCCAGCAGTCAAACAGGGTTCTCTGGGGCCAACGTCCTGACTTTC,CASSQTGFSGANVLTF
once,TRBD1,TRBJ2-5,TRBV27,TGTGCCAGCAGTCCGGACAGGGCATCGGAGACCCAGTACTTC,CASSPDRASETQYF
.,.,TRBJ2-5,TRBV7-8,TGTGCCTGCGAGTCCGAGACCCAGTACTTC,CACESETQYF
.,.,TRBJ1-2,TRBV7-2,TGTGCCAGCAGCTTAGGAGACCCCTATGGCTACACCTTC,CASSLGDPYGYTF
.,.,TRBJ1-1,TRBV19,TGTGCCAGTAGTATTCTTTGGACGAGTGAAGCTTTCTTT,CASSILWTSEAFF
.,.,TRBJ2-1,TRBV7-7,TGTGCTAGCAGCTTAGAATTTAGCCTCAATGAGCAGTTCTTC,CASSLEFSLNEQFF
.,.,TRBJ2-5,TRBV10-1,TGCGCCAGCAGTCGGGAACCAAAACCAGAGACCCAGTACTTC,CASSREPKPETQYF
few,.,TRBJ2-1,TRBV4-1,TGCGCCAGCAGTACTACCACTTTCCTCGAGCAGTTCTTC,CASSTTTFLEQFF
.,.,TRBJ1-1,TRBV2,TGTGCCAGCAGGCCACCGAACACTGAAGCTTTCTTT,CASRPPNTEAFF
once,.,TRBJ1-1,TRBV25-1,TGTGCCAGCACCCTCCCGGGCGGAACCCTGGCTTTCTTT,CASTLPGGTLAFF
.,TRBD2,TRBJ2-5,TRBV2,TGTGCCAGCAGCGAGGGTATCGGGGGGGGCCAAGAGACCCAGTACTTC,CASSEGIGGGQETQYF
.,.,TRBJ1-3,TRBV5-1,TGCGCCAGCAGCAGTGAAGGTGACACCATATATTTT,CASSSEGDTIYF
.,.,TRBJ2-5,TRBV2,TGTGCCAGCAGGCAGGGGAATGGAGAGACCCAGTACTTC,CASRQGNGETQYF
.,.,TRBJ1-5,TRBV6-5,TGTGCCAGCAGGGCCCTTAAGGAATTTGGTCAGCCCCAGCATTTT,CASRALKEFGQPQHF
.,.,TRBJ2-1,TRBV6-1,TGTGCTACGAGGGGGAATGAGCAGTTCTTC,CATRGNEQFF
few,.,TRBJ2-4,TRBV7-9,TGTGCCAGCAGCTCGTCAGGATCAAACATTCAGTACTTC,CASSSSGSNIQYF
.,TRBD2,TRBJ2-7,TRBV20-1,TGCAGTGCTACCGCGGGGGACTTC,CSATAGDF
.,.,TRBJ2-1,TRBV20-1,TGCAGTGCTGGGGGGACCGGTGAGCAGTTCTTC,CSAGGTGEQFF
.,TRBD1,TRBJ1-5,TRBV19,TGTGCCAGTAGTCTCGACAGGGATGACCAGCCCCAGCATTTT,CASSLDRDDQPQHF
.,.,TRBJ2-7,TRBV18,TGTGCCAGCTCACCATCAAGGGGAGGCTACGAGCAGTACTTC,CASSPSRGGYEQYF
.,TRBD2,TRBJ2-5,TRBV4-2,TGTGCCAGCAGCCACCCTTTGACTAGCGGGCAAGAGACCCAGTACTTC,CASSHPLTSGQETQYF
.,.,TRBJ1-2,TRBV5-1,TGCGCCAGCAGGTTTAGCGGCGGAACTAACTATGGCTACACCTTC,CASRFSGGTNYGYTF
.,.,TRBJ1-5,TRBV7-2,TGTGCCAGCAACGAAGGGGTCACGAGCAATCAGCCCCAGCATTTT,CASNEGVTSNQPQHF
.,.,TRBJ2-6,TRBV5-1,TGCGCCAGCAGCTTGGAGGGGTATGGGGCCAACGTCCTGACTTTC,CASSLEGYGANVLTF
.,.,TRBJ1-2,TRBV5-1,TGCGCCAGCAGCTCGGGCCCTAACTATGGCTACACCTTC,CASSSGPNYGYTF
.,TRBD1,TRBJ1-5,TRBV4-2,TGTGCCAGCAGCCAAGAGTCAGGGGGTCGCAATCAGCCCCAGCATTTT,CASSQESGGRNQPQHF
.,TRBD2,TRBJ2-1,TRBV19,TGTGCCAGTAGTATCAGCGGGAGTCCCCTTGGGAATGAGCAGTTCTTC,CASSISGSPLGNEQFF
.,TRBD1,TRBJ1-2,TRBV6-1,TGTGCCAGCATTAGAGCGAGGGGGCCTGGCTATGGCTACACCTTC,CASIRARGPGYGYTF
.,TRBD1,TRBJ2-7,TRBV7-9,TGTGCCAGCAGCTTAGGACAGGGGTTCTACGAGCAGTACTTC,CASSLGQGFYEQYF
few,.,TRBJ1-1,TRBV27,TGTGCCAGCAGTGTCATGACAGGTACTGAAGCTTTCTTT,CASSVMTGTEAFF
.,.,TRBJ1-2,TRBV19,TGTGCCAGTAGTACAGGGGACCGCGGCTACACCTTC,CASSTGDRGYTF
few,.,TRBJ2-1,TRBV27,TGTGCCAGCAGTAGTTACAGGGAAGACTACAATGAGCAGTTCTTC,CASSSYREDYNEQFF
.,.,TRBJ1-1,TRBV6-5,TGTGCCAGCAGTTTATACCGGACTGTTCGGGGCACTGAAGCTTTCTTT,CASSLYRTVRGTEAFF
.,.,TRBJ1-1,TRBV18,TGTGCCAGCTCACGGGCAGGTCGGGGTACTGAAGCTTTCTTT,CASSRAGRGTEAFF
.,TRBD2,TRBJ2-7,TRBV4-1,TGCGCCAGCAGCCTGGGGACTAGCGGAAGCTCCTACGAGCAGTACTTC,CASSLGTSGSSYEQYF
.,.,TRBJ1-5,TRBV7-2,TGTGCCAGCAGCTTAGCGGCGGGTGGGGCAGGCGGTCAGCCCCAGCATTTT,CASSLAAGGAGGQPQHF
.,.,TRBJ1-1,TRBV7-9,TGTGCCAGCAGCTTAGAGCAGGACACTGAAGCTTTCTTT,CASSLEQDTEAFF